This T cell receptor (beta chain) was retrieved from a study of T-cell memory formation after mild COVID-19. This clonotype is categorized as medium-sized. Its antigen is not identified. The CDR3 spans 14 residues. Unmatched junction bases numbered 5, after V lost 4 bases and J lost 7 bases. From germline, CDR1 is LGHDT and CDR2 YNNKEL (reference sequence). TCRdb itself ran the 5' RACE reads through MiXCR, one entry per CDR3 protein. The repertoire holds 55,000 to 75,000 distinct CDR3 sequences, 25% to 30% seen once, with about 42% in the top ten. Study-level results: Whereas later expanders leaned CD4+, clones contracting day 15 to 85 showed a balanced CD4/CD8 makeup.

The sequence was obtained from a man aged 18 to 29 who had mild COVID-19 (a few samples of this study predate the infection). Cell type and time point are not known. Sequencing was done on a sample of PBMCs or a T cell subset sorted from them (not recorded which). The rearrangement links TRBV3-1 to TRBJ2-1, with 9 bases that match TRBD1. CDR3 DNA sequence: TGTGCCAGCAGCCTCACCGGGACAGGGAATGAGCAGTTCTTC. It encodes CASSLTGTGNEQFF.